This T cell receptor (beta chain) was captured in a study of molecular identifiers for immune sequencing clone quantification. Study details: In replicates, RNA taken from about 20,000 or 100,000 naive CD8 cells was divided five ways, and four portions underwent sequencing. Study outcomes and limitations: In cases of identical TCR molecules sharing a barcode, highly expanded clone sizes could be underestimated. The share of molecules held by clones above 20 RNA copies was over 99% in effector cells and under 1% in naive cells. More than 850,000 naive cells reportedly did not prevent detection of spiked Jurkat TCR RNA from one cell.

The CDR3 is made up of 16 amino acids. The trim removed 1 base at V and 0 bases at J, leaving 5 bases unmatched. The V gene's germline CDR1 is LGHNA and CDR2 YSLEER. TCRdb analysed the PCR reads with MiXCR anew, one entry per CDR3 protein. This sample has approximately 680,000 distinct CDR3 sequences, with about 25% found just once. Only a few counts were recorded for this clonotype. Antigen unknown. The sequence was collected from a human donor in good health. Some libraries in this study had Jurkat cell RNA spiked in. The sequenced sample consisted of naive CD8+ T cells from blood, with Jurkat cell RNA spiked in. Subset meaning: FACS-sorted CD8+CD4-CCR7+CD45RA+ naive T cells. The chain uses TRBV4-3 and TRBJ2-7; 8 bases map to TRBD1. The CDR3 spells CASSQARGPSSYEQYF. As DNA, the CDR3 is TGCGCCAGCAGCCAAGCCAGGGGGCCGAGCTCCTACGAGCAGTACTTC.